A selection of T cell receptor beta chains follows, all from one sample in a study of T cells in localized non-small cell lung cancer. Data came from immunoSEQ multiplex PCR; TCRdb stores just in-frame clones and leaves some out. The table includes about 13,000 clones, under 30% detected once. This specimen consisted of lung tumor tissue, obtained before any cancer treatment. The receptor set was obtained from an older female donor with stage I lung adenocarcinoma. The CDR3 runs from the conserved cysteine through the conserved F or W. The D gene is left open where the match is weak. The size field is filled for only some rows; it gives once, few, many or a size class.

D gene	clone size	V gene	J gene	CDR3 DNA	CDR3 protein
NA	NA	TRBV18	TRBJ2-7	TGTGCCAGCTCACCACCCACTCTGGGCGAGCAGTACTTC	CASSPPTLGEQYF
NA	NA	TRBV30	TRBJ2-1	TGTGCCTGGAGTGAGAAGCGGACGTACAATGAGCAGTTCTTC	CAWSEKRTYNEQFF
NA	NA	TRBV19	TRBJ2-2	TGTGCCAGTAGTCCCCGGACAACTTCCGGGGAGCTGTTTTTT	CASSPRTTSGELFF
TRBD2	NA	TRBV12-5	TRBJ2-2	TGTGCTACTACCCTCAGTGGACTAGTGGCCGGGGAGCTGTTTTTT	CATTLSGLVAGELFF
TRBD2	NA	TRBV5-1	TRBJ2-5	TGCGCCAGCAGCTTGGGACTAGCGGTTTGGTCGGAAACCCAGTACTTC	CASSLGLAVWSETQYF
TRBD2	few	TRBV11-3	TRBJ2-1	TGTGCCAGCAGCTTAGATCGGGCTAGCGGGGGGCAGTTCTTC	CASSLDRASGGQFF
NA	few	TRBV6-8	TRBJ2-4	TGTGCCAGCAGTCGCCTGGACAGTCGTGCCGAGTACTTC	CASSRLDSRAEYF
NA	NA	TRBV19	TRBJ1-5	TGTGCCAGTACTAGAGGGAATCAGCCCCAGCATTTT	CASTRGNQPQHF
NA	many	TRBV6-8	TRBJ2-3	TGTGCCAGCAGTTACTCATGGGGAAAGGCAGATACGCAGTATTTT	CASSYSWGKADTQYF
TRBD1	NA	TRBV18	TRBJ1-2	TGTGCCAGCTCACCCACCGGGGACAGACCTAACTTC	CASSPTGDRPNF
TRBD1	few	TRBV6-8	TRBJ2-7	TGTGCCAGCAGGTCACAGGGGGCTCGGTACGAGCAGTACTTC	CASRSQGARYEQYF
NA	NA	TRBV6-8	TRBJ1-4	TGTGCCAGCAGTGCACCCGTAGGAAAACTGTTTTTT	CASSAPVGKLFF
NA	few	TRBV6-8	TRBJ1-1	TGTGCCAGCACTCCTCATGCGGGAGAGACTGAAGCTTTCTTT	CASTPHAGETEAFF
TRBD1	once	TRBV18	TRBJ1-1	TGTGCCAGCTCACCAGTCGGTCAGGGGGTGGCTGAAGCTTTCTTT	CASSPVGQGVAEAFF
TRBD1	medium-sized	TRBV11-3	TRBJ2-1	TGTGCCAGCAGACAGTACATTACAGGGGAAAATGAGCAGTTCTTC	CASRQYITGENEQFF
NA	NA	TRBV12-5	TRBJ1-3	TGTGCTAGTGGTTTGATCGTAGCGGGAAACACCATATATTTT	CASGLIVAGNTIYF
NA	few	TRBV30	TRBJ1-3	TGTGCCTGGAGTCCAGGGTCTGGAAACACCATATATTTT	CAWSPGSGNTIYF
NA	NA	TRBV11-3	TRBJ1-1	TGTGCCAGCAGCCCGTTCGGGGATATGAACACTGAAGCTTTCTTT	CASSPFGDMNTEAFF
NA	many	TRBV11-3	TRBJ1-6	TGTGCCAGCAGCTTGGACATCTCCTATAATTCACCCCTCCACTTT	CASSLDISYNSPLHF
TRBD2	few	TRBV6-8	TRBJ2-5	TGTGCCATCAGTGCCCGGACTAGCGGGGGGACACAAGAGACCCAGTACTTC	CAISARTSGGTQETQYF
TRBD1	once	TRBV15	TRBJ1-4	TGTGCCACCAGCAGAGATCATGGACAGGGGGCAACTAATGAAAAACTGTTTTTT	CATSRDHGQGATNEKLFF
TRBD1	once	TRBV28	TRBJ1-2	TGTGCCAGCAGTGACAGGGCCTTAATCTATGGCTACACCTTC	CASSDRALIYGYTF
TRBD2	NA	TRBV9	TRBJ2-1	TGTGCCAGCAGCCCAACGCGGGGACTAGCTGTGTACAATGAGCAGTTCTTC	CASSPTRGLAVYNEQFF
NA	NA	TRBV11-3	TRBJ1-2	TGTGCCAGCAGCACCCGGTCCAATAAGAACTATGGCTACACCTTC	CASSTRSNKNYGYTF
NA	NA	TRBV19	TRBJ1-3	TGTGCCAGTAGTATAGGACGGAGCTCTGGAAACACCATATATTTT	CASSIGRSSGNTIYF